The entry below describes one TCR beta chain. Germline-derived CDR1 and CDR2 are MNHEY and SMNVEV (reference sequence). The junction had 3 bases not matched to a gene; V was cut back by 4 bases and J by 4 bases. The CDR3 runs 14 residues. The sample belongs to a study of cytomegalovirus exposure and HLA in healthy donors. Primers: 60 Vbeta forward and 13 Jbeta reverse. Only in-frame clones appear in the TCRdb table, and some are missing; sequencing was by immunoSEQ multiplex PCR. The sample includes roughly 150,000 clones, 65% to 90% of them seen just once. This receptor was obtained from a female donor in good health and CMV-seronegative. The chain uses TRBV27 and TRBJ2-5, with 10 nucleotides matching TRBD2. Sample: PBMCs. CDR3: CASSSGLALETQYF. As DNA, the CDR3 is TGTGCCAGCAGTTCGGGACTAGCGTTAGAGACCCAGTACTTC.